The clone carrying this T cell receptor (beta chain) turned up a few times. Its cognate antigen is unknown. Patients with ophthalmopathy all had a Clinical Activity Score of at least 3, a NOSPECS grade of at least 4 and duration under 3 months. This entry comes from a study of T cells in Graves' hyperthyroidism and ophthalmopathy. Researchers amplified the TCR beta CDR3 regions from RNA transcripts. The TCR CDR3 first-round RT-PCR relied on the HTBI primer set. TCRdb analysed the multiplex PCR reads with MiXCR anew, one entry per CDR3 protein. Among hundreds of thousands of distinct CDR3 sequences, 15% to 20% were seen once, and the ten largest hold less than 55%. Notes on the study in general: From stable hyperthyroidism, ophthalmopathy was separated by a 13 V-J model.

Trimming took 0 bases from V and 9 from J, leaving 16 bases between them. CDR3 length: 15 residues. Germline V CDR1 and CDR2: SGHKS, YYEKEE (reference sequence). The sequence was obtained from a man aged 40-50 years with Graves' ophthalmopathy. Source material: blood. This rearrangement joins TRBV5-5 to TRBJ1-5; no clear D gene. DNA of the CDR3: TGTGCCAGCAGCTTGGCCGGCAGGACCGGGCCGCCCCAGCATTTT. The encoded protein is CASSLAGRTGPPQHF.